The rows below give T cell receptor beta chains drawn from one sample of a study of blood T cell repertoires in COVID-19. Assay: immunoSEQ multiplex PCR; the TCRdb copy retains only in-frame clones and omits some. Of hundreds of thousands of clones in the sample, roughly 90% are singletons; the top ten hold roughly 9%. The sequenced sample consisted of PBMCs or T cells enriched from blood (not recorded which). The receptors here all came from a middle-aged man who had recovered from COVID-19. Both conserved end residues are part of each CDR3. D genes are given only for firm matches. Not all rows give a size; the values are once, few, many and, for expanded clones, a class.

j_gene: TRBJ2-2; abundance: .; v_gene: TRBV2; len: 14; d_gene: TRBD2; CDR3nt: TGTGCCAGCAGTGAAGCGCGGGGGAGCAGGGAGCTGTTTTTT; CDR3aa: CASSEARGSRELFF
j_gene: TRBJ1-3; abundance: .; v_gene: TRBV19; len: 15; d_gene: .; CDR3nt: TGTGCCAGTAGCGACTTGACAGGCCCTGGAAACACCATATATTTT; CDR3aa: CASSDLTGPGNTIYF
j_gene: TRBJ1-2; abundance: .; v_gene: TRBV19; len: 15; d_gene: TRBD1; CDR3nt: TGTGCCAGTAGTTCGGGGACAGGGGGCAGCCATGGCTACACCTTC; CDR3aa: CASSSGTGGSHGYTF
j_gene: TRBJ2-7; abundance: .; v_gene: TRBV6-5; len: 15; d_gene: TRBD2; CDR3nt: TGTGCCAGCAGTTACTCCCGGGGGGGGAACTACGAGCAGTACTTC; CDR3aa: CASSYSRGGNYEQYF
j_gene: TRBJ1-3; abundance: once; v_gene: TRBV14; len: 17; d_gene: TRBD1; CDR3nt: TGTGCCAGCAGCCAAGACAACTGGACAGGGCTATTTGTCACCATATATTTT; CDR3aa: CASSQDNWTGLFVTIYF
j_gene: TRBJ1-4; abundance: .; v_gene: TRBV19; len: 20; d_gene: .; CDR3nt: TGTGCCAGTAGTCCCACTTGGTGGCAGGGGAGTGGGGCAACTAATGAAAAACTGTTTTTT; CDR3aa: CASSPTWWQGSGATNEKLFF
j_gene: TRBJ1-1; abundance: .; v_gene: TRBV27; len: 15; d_gene: .; CDR3nt: TGTGCCAGCAGTTTATCGTTCAGGCTGAACACTGAAGCTTTCTTT; CDR3aa: CASSLSFRLNTEAFF
j_gene: TRBJ1-4; abundance: .; v_gene: TRBV5-5; len: 14; d_gene: .; CDR3nt: TGTGCCAGCAGCTTGGCAGGGGTGGGTGAAAAACTGTTTTTT; CDR3aa: CASSLAGVGEKLFF
j_gene: TRBJ2-2; abundance: .; v_gene: TRBV7-9; len: 12; d_gene: .; CDR3nt: TGTGCCAGCAGCTTTTCAGGGGGGGAGCTGTTTTTT; CDR3aa: CASSFSGGELFF
j_gene: TRBJ1-1; abundance: .; v_gene: TRBV27; len: 14; d_gene: .; CDR3nt: TGTGCCAGCAGTTTCTCTAGGGGTCGAACTGAAGCTTTCTTT; CDR3aa: CASSFSRGRTEAFF
j_gene: TRBJ1-1; abundance: once; v_gene: TRBV27; len: 13; d_gene: .; CDR3nt: TGTGCCAGCAGTAGCGGGGGGCTGGCTGAAGCTTTCTTT; CDR3aa: CASSSGGLAEAFF
j_gene: TRBJ1-6; abundance: once; v_gene: TRBV30; len: 15; d_gene: .; CDR3nt: TGTGCCTGGAGTCCGGTCGGGTCTGGGAATTCACCCCTCCACTTT; CDR3aa: CAWSPVGSGNSPLHF
j_gene: TRBJ2-1; abundance: .; v_gene: TRBV20-1; len: 11; d_gene: .; CDR3nt: TGCAGTGCTCGCTCCTACAATGAGCAGTTCTTC; CDR3aa: CSARSYNEQFF
j_gene: TRBJ2-1; abundance: .; v_gene: TRBV6-2/TRBV6-3; len: 14; d_gene: .; CDR3nt: TGTGCCAGCAGTAGCGGGCTAGCCCACAATGAGCAGTTCTTC; CDR3aa: CASSSGLAHNEQFF
j_gene: TRBJ1-4; abundance: .; v_gene: TRBV5-5; len: 14; d_gene: TRBD1; CDR3nt: TGTGCCAGCAGCTTGGCCAGGGGGCATGAAAAACTGTTTTTT; CDR3aa: CASSLARGHEKLFF
j_gene: TRBJ2-1; abundance: .; v_gene: TRBV7-9; len: 15; d_gene: .; CDR3nt: TGTGCCAGCAGCTCCCCCAAGGACTTCTACAATGAGCAGTTCTTC; CDR3aa: CASSSPKDFYNEQFF
j_gene: TRBJ1-6; abundance: .; v_gene: TRBV4-1; len: 18; d_gene: .; CDR3nt: TGCGCCAGCAGCCAAGGGGAGACATTGAGCTCCTATAATTCACCCCTCCACTTT; CDR3aa: CASSQGETLSSYNSPLHF
j_gene: TRBJ2-7; abundance: few; v_gene: TRBV4-2; len: 16; d_gene: TRBD1; CDR3nt: TGTGCCAGCAGCCATGAGAAGGGACAGGGAAGTAACGAGCAGTACTTC; CDR3aa: CASSHEKGQGSNEQYF
j_gene: TRBJ2-1; abundance: .; v_gene: TRBV19; len: 14; d_gene: .; CDR3nt: TGTGCCAGTAGCAGTCAGGGTTATCTCAATGAGCAGTTCTTC; CDR3aa: CASSSQGYLNEQFF
j_gene: TRBJ2-2; abundance: once; v_gene: TRBV3-1/TRBV3-2; len: 14; d_gene: .; CDR3nt: TGTGCCAGCAGCCAAGAACCTGGGAGGGGGGAGCTGTTTTTT; CDR3aa: CASSQEPGRGELFF